This TCR beta chain was captured by sequencing in a study of blood T cells in healthy people across ages. This CDR3 comprises 12 residues. Germline CDR1 is SGHAT and CDR2 is FQNNGV. Study results and limitations: Leaving the PBMCs unsorted stopped any conclusive comparison of naive versus antigen-experienced cells. Per million T cells, the diversity of TCR beta decreased roughly linearly as age advanced.

In regard to this clonotype: Its target is unknown. Germline and junction disagree at one end, which may indicate a read error.

A J-beta primer mix and a sample-barcoded 5' primer were used in a second PCR of about 6 to 12 cycles. TCRdb reprocessed the 5' RACE reads via MiXCR and lists one record per CDR3 protein. The repertoire holds hundreds of thousands of distinct CDR3 sequences, with about 42% as singletons. This clonotype was obtained from a man aged 55 to 70 in good health. This chain connects TRBV11-2 to TRBJ2-1; no definite D call. The sample taken for sequencing was blood. The CDR3, as DNA: TGTGCCGGCAGCTGGGTTTACAATGAGCAGTTCTTC. It is translated as CAGSWVYNEQFF.